Given below is one T cell receptor (beta chain) in context. Its antigen is not yet known. No much larger clonotype is one base removed from it; base qualities were not supplied. TCRbeta CDR3 regions were amplified from genomic DNA by means of the immunoSEQ Assay, a bias-controlled multiplex PCR. The study's processing was this. Nucleated cell counts per sample were estimated from amplification of reference gene primers within the assay. To quantify the absolute abundance of each unique TCRbeta CDR3 rearrangement, sequence reads were collapsed and filtered. For each sample, productive Simpson clonality was calculated by taking the square root of Simpson's diversity index across productive rearrangements. Imported from immuneACCESS, the table was reduced by TCRdb to in-frame sequences with V and J called. These copies leave out some clones; in studies compared against another copy, an unresolved V gene accounts for under half, and the cause of the remainder is not known. V and J calls and clone size come straight from that table; D and trimming were deduced from the DNA. The sample profile shows some 90,000 clones; approximately 86% of them were found once. The ten largest clones capture 0.95% to 1.5% of the sample.

Each collaborating institution followed its own protocols to collect whole blood in K2EDTA tubes. For TCRbeta analysis, collaborator samples were shipped as frozen whole blood, as isolated PBMCs, or as DNA extracted from either sample type. This sample was included in a study of blood T cell repertoires in COVID-19 (dated by TCRdb to 2020 to 2021). Regarding the complete study: The collaborator samples originated in the United States, Italy and Spain and spanned the acute and convalescent phases of COVID-19. The prospective study material was composed of cDNA or gDNA derived from T cells, B-cell-depleted T cells, or PBMCs. Subjects who had been exposed to COVID-19, were actively infected with it, or had recovered from it provided the deeply sampled blood TCRbeta repertoires that made up the dataset. The repertoires were released in a freely available public database meant as a resource for research on the immune response to SARS-CoV-2. The samples were drawn from the first 160 participants of the ongoing ImmuneRACE study and from 1,254 subjects provided by 6 global collaborators. A de-identified subject ID, COVID-19 status, age in years and sex were almost always included in the sample metadata. HLA class I and class II types, where available, came from metadata supplied by the sample provider rather than from assay-based typing.

Study-wide conclusions, independent of this receptor: How much clinical and demographic metadata was included differed by source and by participant, and the metadata was provided uncurated.

Taken from the germline V gene (reference sequence), the CDR1 and CDR2 loops are MNHNY and SVGAGI. Ends trimmed: V by 0 bases, J by 5 bases; bases unmatched to a gene: 6. Spanning cysteine to phenylalanine, the CDR3 consists of 15 amino acids. This entry keeps only the CDR3 DNA: 45 bases, framed from base 1. The source material was peripheral blood. The chain joins TRBV6-6 to TRBJ1-2; 7 nucleotides in the junction match TRBD1. The sequence came from a man aged 80 or over with active or convalescent COVID-19. The encoded CDR3 is CASSYSGQTDYGYTF. The nucleotide sequence is TGTGCCAGCAGTTACTCGGGACAGACGGATTATGGCTACACCTTC.